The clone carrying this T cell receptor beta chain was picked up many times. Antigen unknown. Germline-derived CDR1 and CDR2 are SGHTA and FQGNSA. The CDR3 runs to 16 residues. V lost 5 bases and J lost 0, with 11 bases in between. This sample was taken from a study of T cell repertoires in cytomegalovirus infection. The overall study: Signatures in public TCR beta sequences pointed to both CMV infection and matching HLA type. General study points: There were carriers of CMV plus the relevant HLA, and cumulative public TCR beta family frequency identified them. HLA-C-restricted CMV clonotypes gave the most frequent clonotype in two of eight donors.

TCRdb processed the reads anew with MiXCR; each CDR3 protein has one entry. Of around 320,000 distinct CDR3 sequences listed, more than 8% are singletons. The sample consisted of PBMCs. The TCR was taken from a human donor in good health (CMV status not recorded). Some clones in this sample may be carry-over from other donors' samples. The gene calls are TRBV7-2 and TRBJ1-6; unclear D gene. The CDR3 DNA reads TGTGCCAGCAGCGCCACGTTTAGCTCCTATAATTCACCCCTCCACTTT. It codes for CASSATFSSYNSPLHF.